Reported below is one T cell receptor beta chain. This sample is drawn from a study of blood T cell repertoires in COVID-19. Study background: The United States, Italy and Spain were the sources of the acute and convalescent COVID-19 samples. Nucleic acid was either cDNA or gDNA, and it came from T cells, B-cell-depleted T cells, or PBMCs.

The CDR3 is 16 amino acids. Trimming left V 0 bases short and J 5 bases short, with 15 bases between. The germline V gene encodes CDR1 SGHRS and CDR2 YFSETQ. Methods used by the authors: Estimated nucleated cell counts came from reference gene primer amplification. Clones were read by immunoSEQ multiplex PCR, and TCRdb kept only the in-frame ones, dropping some. That table furnishes V, J and clone size, whereas the DNA furnished D and trimming. The sample carries 35,000 to 50,000 clones, about 78% recorded once. The chain links TRBV5-1 to TRBJ2-1; weak D call: TRBD1 (6 bases). The sequencing sample was made of peripheral blood. The sequence came from a man aged 65 to 79 with active or convalescent COVID-19. The CDR3 DNA follows: TGCGCCAGCAGCTTGGCTGACAGGATGCTCAACAATGAGCAGTTCTTC. Protein sequence: CASSLADRMLNNEQFF.